Sequencing of this T cell receptor (beta chain) was carried out in a study of regulatory T cells in long-lasting Graves disease. As for time point: newly diagnosed GD, antithyroid drugs for less than 3 months. RNA isolated from PBMCs was used to make the TCR library. The germline CDR1 and CDR2 sequences are DFQATT and SNEGSKA (reference sequence). Trimming left V 7 bases short and J 8 bases short, with 15 bases between. The length of the CDR3 is 11 residues. Construction of the TCR beta libraries employed iRepertoire HTBI primers in conjunction with Arm-PCR of CDR3 regions. TCRdb redid the calling of the multiplex PCR reads with MiXCR, one entry per CDR3 protein. Of 510,000 or so distinct CDR3 sequences in the sample, more than 10% were seen once. A further study also used this sample, focusing on T cells in Graves' hyperthyroidism and ophthalmopathy. Per that paper: Every diagnosis used clinical symptoms, serum thyroxine and TRAb, thyroid ultrasound and orbital computed tomography.

The V gene is TRBV20-1, the J gene TRBJ2-7, with D possibly being TRBD1 or TRBD2 (6 bases each). This specimen was peripheral blood mononuclear cells (PBMCs), taken at new diagnosis, from a patient treated with antithyroid drugs. This TCR was sampled from a woman aged 30 to 39 with Graves disease. This CDR3 is CSGLVGAKQYF. For the CDR3, the DNA is TGCAGTGGACTAGTGGGGGCCAAGCAGTACTTC.